Following are 18 T cell receptor beta chains from one sample sequenced in a study of OX40 agonist ivuxolimab in advanced cancers. The method was immunoSEQ multiplex PCR; TCRdb's version includes in-frame clones alone and lacks a portion of them. This table has fewer than 70,000 clones, roughly 87% appearing once. Sequences were derived from CD4+ or CD8+ T cells sorted from blood, sampled in a trial of the OX40 agonist ivuxolimab. The receptors stem from an adult with an advanced solid tumor such as melanoma, head and neck, liver or kidney cancer.

V usage is TRBV6-6 and J usage is TRBJ1-1, with a possible D match to TRBD1 (6 bases). Germline V gene sequence: CDR1 MNHNY, CDR2 SVGAGI (reference sequence). Between the trimmed V and J ends, which lost 5 bases and 1 base, there was a span of 8 bases. The CDR3 is 13 amino acids. The CDR3 protein is CASSQGGNTEAFF. The CDR3 region has the DNA TGTGCCAGCAGTCAAGGGGGGAACACTGAAGCTTTCTTT.

The chain joins TRBV5-1 to TRBJ2-1; 8 nucleotides align to TRBD2. This CDR3 is 15 amino acids long. CDR1 and CDR2 from the germline V gene are SGHRS and YFSETQ. V shed 4 bases, J shed 8 bases, and the junction held 11 bases outside the gene matches. The CDR3, as DNA: TGCGCCAGCAGCCCACGGGGACTAGTTTACGATGAGCAGTTCTTC. This gives the protein CASSPRGLVYDEQFF.

V and J are TRBV7-3 and TRBJ2-1; D remains ambiguous. The CDR3 has 13 residues. The V end was cut by 0 bases, the J end by 6 bases, with 6 bases between. CDR1 is SGHTA, CDR2 FQGTGA, per germline. CDR3 in amino acids: CASSLTLINEQFF. The CDR3 DNA reads TGTGCCAGCAGCTTAACGCTTATCAATGAGCAGTTCTTC.

This sequence joins TRBV14 and TRBJ1-3; the match to TRBD1 covers 11 bases. This CDR3 has 15 amino acids. Germline V gene data show CDR1 as SGHDN and CDR2 as FVKESK. V lost 4 bases, J lost 11 bases, and 10 bases stayed unmatched. The CDR3 sequence is CASSPHTGTGGPIYF. CDR3 bases: TGTGCCAGCAGCCCCCACACGGGGACAGGGGGTCCCATATATTTT.

This rearrangement joins TRBV21-1 to TRBJ2-6; TRBD2, the table's D call, lacks a check against the DNA. TRBV21-1 is described as a pseudogene. The length of the CDR3 is 21 residues. CDR3 amino acids: CASSKKSLEGRLIRGANVLTF. The CDR3 nucleotides read TGTGCCAGCAGCAAGAAATCCCTGGAGGGCAGGCTGATCAGGGGGGCCAACGTCCTGACTTTC.

This clone has a handful of counts. This sequence joins TRBV5-6 and TRBJ1-5; D gene uncertain. Deletions cut 0 bases from V and 7 bases from J, with 14 bases between. Germline loops: CDR1 SGHDT, CDR2 YYEEEE. The CDR3 runs 15 residues. CDR3 DNA sequence: TGTGCCAGCAGCTTGGCCTCGGACCGCCGGCAGCCCCAGCATTTT. It yields the protein CASSLASDRRQPQHF.

The rearrangement uses TRBV7-2 and TRBJ2-3, with TRBD2 matching 12 bases. Germline V gives CDR1 SGHTA, CDR2 FQGNSA. The CDR3 contains 14 residues. V lost 6 bases and J lost 9; bases outside the gene matches: 7. CDR3 sequence reads: CASRLAGGPGTQYF. In DNA, the CDR3 is TGTGCCAGCAGGCTAGCGGGAGGGCCTGGAACGCAGTATTTT.

The chain uses TRBV28 and TRBJ2-6; D uncertain. This CDR3 comprises 17 residues. CDR1 is MDHEN and CDR2 is SYDVKM in the germline V gene. Trimming pared 3 bases from V and 2 bases from J, leaving 14 bases between. The CDR3 sequence is CASSFSATGAGANVLTF. CDR3 sequence (DNA): TGTGCCAGCAGTTTTTCAGCGACGGGTGCTGGGGCCAACGTCCTGACTTTC.

The chain has TRBV5-5 and TRBJ2-3; D may be TRBD1 (6 bases). The CDR3 covers 14 residues. The V and J ends lost 0 bases and 4 bases respectively, with 9 bases between them. Germline assignment: CDR1 SGHKS and CDR2 YYEKEE (reference sequence). CDR3 loop: CASSLDHRADTQYF. The CDR3, as DNA: TGTGCCAGCAGCTTGGACCACAGGGCAGATACGCAGTATTTT. The whole variable domain, remainder taken from reference TRBV5-5 and TRBJ2-3, is DAGVTQSPTHLIKTRGQQVTLRCSPISGHKSVSWYQQVLGQGPQFIFQYYEKEERGRGNFPDRFSARQFPNYSSELNVNALLLGDSALYLCASSLDHRADTQYFGPGTRLTVL.

J is TRBJ2-7 and V is TRBV21-1; TRBD1 is taken as the D call from the table, unchecked against the DNA. TRBV21-1 is marked as a pseudogene. The CDR3 spans 18 residues. The DNA for the CDR3 is TGTGCCAGCAGCAAAGAGAAGGCAGGGGACAAACAGCTCTACGAGCAGTACTTC. It yields the protein CASSKEKAGDKQLYEQYF.

J is TRBJ2-2 and V is TRBV7-9, with 8 bases that match TRBD2. The CDR3 has 16 amino acids. Germline V gene lookup returns CDR1 SEHNR and CDR2 FQNEAQ (reference sequence). Trimming at V came to 3 bases and at J to 1 base, leaving 4 bases not matched to a gene. CDR3 in amino acids: CASSFIAGMNTGELFF. CDR3 DNA sequence: TGTGCCAGCAGCTTCATAGCGGGAATGAACACCGGGGAGCTGTTTTTT.

The chain recombines TRBV29-1 with TRBJ2-5; 8 nucleotides line up with TRBD2. Germline V lookup: CDR1 SQVTM, CDR2 ANQGSEA. The CDR3 totals 13 residues. V shed 6 bases, J shed 2 bases, and the junction held 5 bases outside the gene matches. DNA of the CDR3: TGCAGCGTACCGGCGGGAGGTCAAGAGACCCAGTACTTC. This codes for CSVPAGGQETQYF. Drawing the rest from reference TRBV29-1 and TRBJ2-5, the complete variable domain is SAVISQKPSRDICQRGTSLTIQCQVDSQVTMMFWYRQQPGQSLTLIATANQGSEATYESGFVIDKFPISRPNLTFSTLTVSNMSPEDSSIYLCSVPAGGQETQYFGPGTRLLVL.

This chain joins TRBV29-1 and TRBJ1-1; no definite D call. The CDR3 spans 10 residues. The V end lost 6 bases, the J end lost 4 bases, and 6 bases lay between the germline ends. Looked up from germline, CDR1 is SQVTM and CDR2 is ANQGSEA. CDR3: CSVQITEAFF. The CDR3 DNA is TGCAGCGTCCAAATCACTGAAGCTTTCTTT.

The chain links TRBV5-4 to TRBJ2-5, with a tentative D call TRBD1 (5 bases). The V gene lost 0 bases and the J gene lost 5 bases, with 14 bases spanning the gap. Germline loops: CDR1 SGHNT, CDR2 YYREEE (reference sequence). This CDR3 has 15 amino acids. CDR3 DNA sequence: TGTGCCAGCAGCTTGGTAGGGGCTCAGTGGGAGACCCAGTACTTC. Protein product: CASSLVGAQWETQYF.

The CDR3 DNA sequence: TGTGCCAGCAGCTTGGCCGGTTATGGGGGCACCAACTACAATGAGCAGTTCTTC. Translation gives CASSLAGYGGTNYNEQFF. This sequence joins TRBV5-4 and TRBJ2-1, with D maybe TRBD1 (6 bases). The CDR3 contains 18 residues. Per germline, CDR1 SGHNT and CDR2 YYREEE (reference sequence). The germline V and J ends were trimmed by 0 bases and 3 bases, with 19 bases remaining between them.

About this clone itself: A junction boundary mismatches the germline segment, possibly from a read error. The chain links TRBV19 to TRBJ2-1, with 13 bases matching TRBD2. Germline CDR1 and CDR2: LNHDA and SQIVND (reference sequence). CDR3 length: 14 amino acids. Here the CDR3 reads CASSLLGLAGVKIF. The CDR3 bases are TGTGCCAGTAGTCTACTAGGACTAGCGGGAGTGAAAATCTTC.

The chain links TRBV7-9 to TRBJ1-5, with D perhaps TRBD1 (5 bases). The CDR3 is 17 residues long. V lost 4 bases to trimming and J lost 0 bases, with 16 bases between them. Germline loops: CDR1 SEHNR, CDR2 FQNEAQ (reference sequence). CDR3 DNA sequence: TGTGCCAGCAGCTCCACCGGGGCCCCATATAGCAATCAGCCCCAGCATTTT. Translating it yields CASSSTGAPYSNQPQHF.

The rearrangement joins TRBV25-1 to TRBJ1-4, with D hard to call. The CDR3 is made up of 14 amino acids. Between the trimmed V and J ends, which lost 2 bases and 4 bases, there was a span of 8 bases. CDR1 and CDR2 (germline): MGHDK, SYGVNS. Here the CDR3 reads CASSEGHSNEKLFF. The CDR3 DNA reads TGTGCCAGCAGTGAAGGCCACAGTAATGAAAAACTGTTTTTT.